Presented here are 19 T cell receptor beta chains from one specimen sequenced in a study of blood T cell repertoires in COVID-19. Here immunoSEQ multiplex PCR was the method, and the copy in TCRdb shows in-frame clones only, minus some. The sample has 250,000 to 350,000 clones, approximately 90% seen once; the top ten hold 5.5% to 7%. Sequences were obtained from PBMCs or T cells enriched from blood (not recorded which). The origin of the receptors is a woman aged 30 to 39 who had recovered from COVID-19.

The genes are TRBV11-1 and TRBJ1-1; D is unresolved. There are 13 residues in the CDR3. CDR1 is SGHAT, CDR2 FQDESV, per germline (reference sequence). The germline V and J ends were trimmed by 4 bases and 5 bases, with 11 bases remaining between them. The CDR3 protein is CASSSSRGTEAFF. CDR3 in DNA: TGTGCCAGCAGCTCCTCGCGAGGGACTGAAGCTTTCTTT.

This clone was recorded once. The chain combines TRBV19 with TRBJ1-2; TRBD1 is a possible D gene (6 bases). Trimming stripped 4 bases from V and 10 bases from J, with 19 bases between. The CDR3 is made up of 14 amino acids. Germline V gives CDR1 LNHDA, CDR2 SQIVND (reference sequence). CDR3 sequence (DNA): TGTGCCAGTAGTACCAGAAGGGGGGGTGAGGCCTACACCTTC. The encoded protein is CASSTRRGGEAYTF.

V and J are TRBV5-1 and TRBJ2-2; 7 bases agree with TRBD1. Trimming at V came to 7 bases and at J to 7 bases, leaving 7 bases not matched to a gene. The CDR3 has 13 residues. Germline CDR1 and CDR2: SGHRS and YFSETQ. CDR3 in amino acids: CASRTGADGELFF. The CDR3 DNA reads TGCGCCAGCCGAACAGGGGCGGACGGGGAGCTGTTTTTT.

The V and J genes are TRBV29-1 and TRBJ1-1, with D unresolved. V lost 5 bases and J 0 bases, leaving 10 bases between the germline ends. The V gene's germline CDR1 is SQVTM and CDR2 ANQGSEA. The CDR3 is made up of 13 amino acids. DNA for the CDR3: TGCAGCGTTTTTACAAACCTGAACACTGAAGCTTTCTTT. Translated: CSVFTNLNTEAFF.

V usage is TRBV4-2 and J usage is TRBJ1-1; D not certain. The CDR3 sequence is 14 residues long. The V end was cut by 0 bases, the J end by 1 base, with 6 bases between. Germline CDR1 reads LGHNA; CDR2 reads YNFKEQ. The CDR3 sequence: CASSQDSKNTEAFF. The CDR3 coding sequence is TGTGCCAGCAGCCAAGACAGTAAGAACACTGAAGCTTTCTTT.

J is TRBJ2-7 and V is TRBV3-1 (or the pseudogene TRBV3-2); no firm D call. V was shortened by 4 bases and J by 6 bases, with 7 bases between the two germline ends. CDR3 length: 11 amino acids. The germline V gene has CDR1 LGHDT and CDR2 YNNKEL (reference sequence). The CDR3 sequence: CASSRYGEQYF. In DNA, the CDR3 is TGTGCCAGCAGCCGGTACGGCGAGCAGTACTTC.

This clone was counted many times. V is TRBV6-4 and J is TRBJ2-3; TRBD2 matches 15 bases. The CDR3 has 16 amino acids. Trimming at V came to 3 bases and at J to 6 bases, leaving 4 bases not matched to a gene. Germline V CDR1 and CDR2: MRHNA, SNTAGT. CDR3 DNA: TGTGCCAGCAGTGAAACCGGGACTAGCGGGGGGGATACGCAGTATTTT. Its protein product is CASSETGTSGGDTQYF.

This clone was picked up one time. This sequence joins TRBV9 and TRBJ2-3; 9 nucleotides match TRBD1. The J segment lost 4 bases and the V segment lost 0 bases, leaving 3 bases of the junction unmatched. The CDR3 has 15 residues. Germline CDR1 and CDR2: SGDLS and YYNGEE. The CDR3 is CASSVGTGVADTQYF. The CDR3 region has the DNA TGTGCCAGCAGCGTAGGGACAGGGGTTGCAGATACGCAGTATTTT.

The chain links TRBV11-2 to TRBJ1-1; D is uncertain. Trimming removed 3 bases at V and 1 base at J, with 12 bases between. Germline-derived CDR1 and CDR2 are SGHAT and FQNNGV. This CDR3 contains 15 residues. CDR3 protein: CASSLVPGQNTEAFF. DNA for the CDR3: TGTGCCAGCAGCTTGGTTCCGGGTCAGAACACTGAAGCTTTCTTT.

The V gene is TRBV10-3, the J gene TRBJ2-6, with D maybe TRBD2 (6 bases). Trimming removed 0 bases at V and 5 bases at J, with 17 bases between. The germline CDR1 and CDR2 sequences are ENHRY and SYGVKD. The length of the CDR3 is 18 residues. CDR3 bases: TGTGCCATCAGTGAGTCCGGGAAAATGGGGGGACGGGCCAACGTCCTGACTTTC. It translates to CAISESGKMGGRANVLTF.

The V gene is TRBV6-5, the J gene TRBJ1-2; no reliable D call. CDR1 and CDR2 from the germline V gene are MNHEY and SVGAGI. V lost 0 bases and J 6 bases, leaving 8 bases between the germline ends. The CDR3 runs to 13 residues. In DNA, the CDR3 is TGTGCCAGCAGTTACTCGAGCTCCCATGGCTACACCTTC. Amino acids: CASSYSSSHGYTF.

This clone was observed once. The chain combines TRBV30 with TRBJ1-5, with 8 nucleotides matching TRBD1. Trimming at V came to 4 bases and at J to 3 bases, leaving 11 bases not matched to a gene. The CDR3 consists of 16 residues. From germline, CDR1 is GTSNPN and CDR2 SVGIG (reference sequence). CDR3 bases: TGTGCCTGGACCCCCGGACAGGGTAGCCTCAATCAGCCCCAGCATTTT. This codes for CAWTPGQGSLNQPQHF.

The chain is built from TRBV27 and TRBJ1-1; 11 positions match TRBD1. Germline lookup yields CDR1 MNHEY and CDR2 SMNVEV (reference sequence). The CDR3 extends over 16 amino acids. V dropped 6 bases and J dropped 6; count of bases not matched to a gene: 12. This chain's CDR3 is CASSRGQGAGWAEAFF. CDR3 bases: TGTGCCAGCAGCCGAGGACAGGGGGCGGGGTGGGCTGAAGCTTTCTTT.

The chain employs TRBV4-2 and TRBJ2-3, with D perhaps TRBD1 (6 bases). CDR3 length equals 15 residues. Trimming removed 1 base at V and 2 bases at J, with 10 bases between. Germline CDR1 LGHNA, CDR2 YNFKEQ. The CDR3 here is CASSQGGTYTDTQYF. In nucleotides, the CDR3 is TGTGCCAGCAGCCAAGGTGGGACATACACAGATACGCAGTATTTT.

This chain links TRBV10-3 with TRBJ1-2, with 11 nucleotides matching TRBD1. In germline, CDR1 is ENHRY, CDR2 SYGVKD. The CDR3 runs 15 residues. Trimming at V came to 2 bases and at J to 5 bases, leaving 4 bases not matched to a gene. CDR3 bases: TGTGCCATCAGTGAGGGACAGGGGGCGCATTATGGCTACACCTTC. Its protein product is CAISEGQGAHYGYTF.

The CDR3 nucleotides read TGTGCCAGCAGCTTAGAGCCTGGAATAACAGGGGTTAATTCACCCCTCCACTTT. Amino acid sequence: CASSLEPGITGVNSPLHF. The chain combines TRBV11-2 with TRBJ1-6, with 7 bases matching TRBD1. The CDR3 has 18 amino acids. The V and J ends lost 0 bases and 6 bases, in that order; junction bases with no gene match: 11. Germline assignment: CDR1 SGHAT and CDR2 FQNNGV. The full variable domain, rest sourced from reference TRBV11-2 and TRBJ1-6, is EAGVAQSPRYKIIEKRQSVAFWCNPISGHATLYWYQQILGQGPKLLIQFQNNGVVDDSQLPKDRFSAERLKGVDSTLKIQPAKLEDSAVYLCASSLEPGITGVNSPLHFGNGTRLTVT.

This clone was detected only once. This rearrangement joins TRBV18 to TRBJ1-1; TRBD1 matches at 7 bases. V gave up 6 bases and J gave up 11 bases; unmatched junction bases: 6. Germline lookup yields CDR1 KGHSH and CDR2 LQKENI. CDR3 length: 11 residues. CDR3 DNA: TGTGCCAGCTCTGACAGGGCATTTGCTTTCTTT. It encodes CASSDRAFAFF.

This rearrangement joins TRBV11-1 to TRBJ1-4; 7 bases map to TRBD1. This CDR3 comprises 15 residues. Germline V lookup: CDR1 SGHAT, CDR2 FQDESV (reference sequence). V was clipped by 4 bases and J by 6 bases; unmatched bases: 8. CDR3 DNA sequence: TGTGCCAGCAGCTCGGGACAACAGGGGTATGAAAAACTGTTTTTT. Protein product: CASSSGQQGYEKLFF.

In this sample, this clone turned up once. The same CDR3 can be traced to other DNA sequences in this sample. V is TRBV18 and J is TRBJ1-2; 9 positions agree with TRBD1. The CDR3 runs 15 residues. V was pared by 1 base and J by 2 bases, with 2 bases of the junction left unmatched. The V gene's germline CDR1 is KGHSH and CDR2 LQKENI. CDR3 loop: CASSPLDRGNYGYTF. The CDR3 DNA reads as TGTGCCAGCTCACCACTCGACAGGGGGAACTATGGCTACACCTTC. The full variable domain, rest sourced from reference TRBV18 and TRBJ1-2, is NAGVMQNPRHLVRRRGQEARLRCSPMKGHSHVYWYRQLPEEGLKFMVYLQKENIIDESGMPKERFSAEFPKEGPSILRIQQVVRGDSAAYFCASSPLDRGNYGYTFGSGTRLTVV.